The present T cell receptor (beta chain) was sequenced within a study of blood T cell repertoires in COVID-19. For the study at large: Whether acute or convalescent, the COVID-19 samples came from the United States, Italy and Spain. T cells, B-cell-depleted T cells, or PBMCs supplied cDNA or gDNA.

Cohorts were based on clinical histories the participants reported. Symptom resolution, clearance, or two negative PCRs marked donors in Cohort 3 as recovered. The method was immunoSEQ multiplex PCR; TCRdb's version includes in-frame clones alone and lacks a portion of them. The data hold just over 300,000 clones, with approximately 89% observed a single time. V trimming: 0 bases; J trimming: 1 base; junction bases outside the gene matches: 6. CDR1 and CDR2 from the germline V gene are LGHNA and YSLEER. This CDR3 comprises 17 residues. This clone was recorded once. The source is a woman in her thirties or forties who had recovered from COVID-19. The V call is TRBV4-3, the J call TRBJ2-1; 7 nucleotides align to TRBD1. The sample consisted of PBMCs or T cells enriched from blood (not recorded which). The CDR3 DNA reads as TGCGCCAGCAGCCAAGATGCGAGGGACAGTTCCTACAATGAGCAGTTCTTC. Amino acids: CASSQDARDSSYNEQFF.